This T cell receptor (beta chain) was captured by sequencing in a study of PD-1 blockade in mismatch repair-deficient tumors. TCRdb's copy holds only in-frame clones and misses some; the assay was immunoSEQ multiplex PCR. The data contain 100,000 to 150,000 clones, approximately 90% of them singletons. CDR1 is MGHRA, CDR2 YSYEKL, per germline. This CDR3 has 15 residues. Trimming shortened V by 3 bases and J by 4 bases, and 15 bases separated the two germline ends. This chain connects TRBV4-1 to TRBJ1-2; no firm D call. The material was peripheral blood, obtained 44 weeks after starting pembrolizumab. The receptor was isolated from an adult with mismatch repair-deficient cancer. The CDR3 DNA reads TGCGCCAGCAGCCAGGGGAGAAGGCAGGTCTATGGCTACACCTTC. Translation gives CASSQGRRQVYGYTF.